This entry lists 25 T cell receptor beta chains sequenced from one sample in a study of T-cell reconstitution after alpha-beta-depleted transplantation in children. Preparation of the TCRbeta library involved a method that used unique molecular identifiers. TCRdb ran MiXCR on the PCR reads and lists one entry per CDR3 protein. The sample records about 610,000 distinct CDR3 sequences, roughly a tenth being singletons. The material was PBMCs from the stem cell graft donor, obtained from the stem cell graft. These receptors were taken from a human donor who donated a stem cell graft to a child with acute myeloid leukemia.

This clonotype has a count of ten or more. The chain couples TRBV21-1 to TRBJ2-3. TRBV21-1 constitutes a pseudogene. This CDR3 is 11 amino acids long. In DNA, the CDR3 is TGTGCCAGCCCCCGCTCAGATACGCAGTATTTT. It codes for CASPRSDTQYF.

This clonotype has only a few counts. The chain has TRBV29-1 and TRBJ2-5, with TRBD2 identical over 13 bases. Trimming at V came to 7 bases and at J to 5 bases, leaving 13 bases not matched to a gene. This CDR3 contains 16 residues. Germline V gene lookup returns CDR1 SQVTM and CDR2 ANQGSEA. The CDR3, as DNA: TGCAGCGCTCAAGGACTAGCGGGAGCCGGGATGGAGACCCAGTACTTC. Translating gives CSAQGLAGAGMETQYF.

The V call is TRBV29-1, the J call TRBJ2-3, with D unclear. Trimming shortened V by 2 bases and J by 1 base, and 7 bases separated the two germline ends. Germline CDR1 is SQVTM and CDR2 is ANQGSEA. The CDR3 covers 13 residues. For the CDR3, the DNA is TGCAGCGTTGAAAACAGAGGCACAGATACGCAGTATTTT. It yields the protein CSVENRGTDTQYF.

This clonotype has at least ten counts. The rearrangement joins TRBV2 to TRBJ2-2, with a possible D match to TRBD2 (5 bases). V lost 11 bases, J lost 0 bases, and 13 bases lay in between. The V gene's germline CDR1 is SNHLY and CDR2 FYNNEI. The length of the CDR3 is 14 residues. The CDR3 spells CAGGGLANTGELFF. CDR3 coding DNA: TGTGCCGGCGGAGGATTAGCGAACACCGGGGAGCTGTTTTTT. Drawing the rest from reference TRBV2 and TRBJ2-2, the complete variable domain is EPEVTQTPSHQVTQMGQEVILRCVPISNHLYFYWYRQILGQKVEFLVSFYNNEISEKSEIFDDQFSVERPDGSNFTLKIRSTKLEDSAMYFCAGGGLANTGELFFGEGSRLTVL.

This clonotype was observed a few times. The chain employs TRBV6-1 and TRBJ2-2; 8 nucleotides line up with TRBD1. V lost 8 bases and J lost 6; bases outside the gene matches: 8. The length of the CDR3 is 14 residues. The germline V gene encodes CDR1 MNHNS and CDR2 SASEGT. This chain's CDR3 is CASGQGQGAGELFF. The DNA of the CDR3 is TGTGCCAGCGGACAGGGTCAGGGCGCCGGGGAGCTGTTTTTT.

The rearrangement links TRBV28 to TRBJ2-7, with 9 nucleotides matching TRBD1. V lost 5 bases, J lost 6 bases, and 8 bases stayed unmatched. Germline CDR1 is MDHEN and CDR2 is SYDVKM. The CDR3 consists of 14 residues. The DNA for the CDR3 is TGTGCCAGCAGTGTTCCTACAGGGGGCTTCGAGCAGTACTTC. This codes for CASSVPTGGFEQYF.

The CDR3 spells CSARGPDPRAYQTQYF. DNA for the CDR3: TGCAGTGCTAGAGGTCCGGACCCTAGAGCCTACCAGACGCAGTATTTT. This chain uses TRBV20-1 with TRBJ2-3; D ambiguous. The CDR3 covers 16 residues. Germline CDR1 DFQATT, CDR2 SNEGSKA (reference sequence). V was trimmed by 1 base and J by 9 bases, leaving 23 bases between them.

This clonotype has ten or more counts. The rearrangement links TRBV7-2 to TRBJ2-4; TRBD2 aligns across 8 bases. V was clipped by 3 bases and J by 8 bases; unmatched bases: 9. Germline CDR1 reads SGHTA; CDR2 reads FQGNSA. The CDR3 has 15 residues. CDR3 coding DNA: TGTGCCAGCAGCTTCGCTAGCGGGCTTCGGGACATTCAGTACTTC. Encoded protein: CASSFASGLRDIQYF.

The V and J genes are TRBV9 and TRBJ2-3; possibly TRBD1 for D (6 bases). V lost 2 bases and J 7 bases, leaving 11 bases between the germline ends. The germline V gene encodes CDR1 SGDLS and CDR2 YYNGEE. There are 13 residues in the CDR3. This CDR3 reads CASSVETGNTQYF. DNA for the CDR3: TGTGCCAGCAGCGTCGAAACAGGGAATACGCAGTATTTT. The variable domain in full, with the rest retrieved from reference TRBV9 and TRBJ2-3, is DSGVTQTPKHLITATGQRVTLRCSPRSGDLSVYWYQQSLDQGLQFLIQYYNGEERAKGNILERFSAQQFPDLHSELNLSSLELGDSALYFCASSVETGNTQYFGPGTRLTVL.

In this sample, this clonotype turned up many times. This chain links TRBV20-1 with TRBJ2-6; D is unresolved. V dropped 3 bases and J dropped 4 bases, with 7 bases sitting between them. The CDR3 runs 13 residues. CDR1 DFQATT and CDR2 SNEGSKA come from the germline V gene (reference sequence). This CDR3 reads CSASVSGANVLTF. CDR3 sequence (DNA): TGCAGTGCTAGCGTCTCGGGGGCCAACGTCCTGACTTTC.

There are many counts of this clonotype. The chain couples TRBV9 to TRBJ1-2; D might be TRBD1 (5 bases). Trimming cost V 3 bases and J 0 bases, with 12 bases left between them. Germline loops: CDR1 SGDLS, CDR2 YYNGEE. The CDR3 is 15 residues long. The CDR3: CASSAAVGANYGYTF. For the CDR3, the DNA is TGTGCCAGCAGCGCCGCTGTGGGGGCTAACTATGGCTACACCTTC.

There are a few counts of this clonotype. The chain uses TRBV9 and TRBJ2-7, with no clear D. In germline, CDR1 is SGDLS, CDR2 YYNGEE. This CDR3 region has 13 residues. V was clipped by 0 bases and J by 3 bases, with 7 bases between them. This chain's CDR3 is CASSVEAHYEQYF. CDR3 nucleotides: TGTGCCAGCAGCGTAGAAGCTCACTACGAGCAGTACTTC.

V and J are TRBV15 and TRBJ2-5, with D possibly being TRBD1 or TRBD2 (5 bases each). Germline V gene sequence: CDR1 LNHNV, CDR2 YYDKDF (reference sequence). V gave up 8 bases and J gave up 3 bases, with 13 bases separating them. CDR3 length: 13 amino acids. The CDR3 bases are TGTGCCACCGCGTCGGGGCAGAAAGAGACCCAGTACTTC. Protein product: CATASGQKETQYF. Full variable domain (remainder filled in from reference TRBV15 and TRBJ2-5): DAMVIQNPRYQVTQFGKPVTLSCSQTLNHNVMYWYQQKSSQAPKLLFHYYDKDFNNEADTPDNFQSRRPNTSFCFLDIRSPGLGDTAMYLCATASGQKETQYFGPGTRLLVL.

The rearrangement uses TRBV2 and TRBJ2-1; 7 nucleotides line up with TRBD2. J was trimmed by 0 bases and V by 6 bases; bases with no gene match: 20. CDR3 length: 20 residues. Germline V CDR1 and CDR2: SNHLY, FYNNEI. This CDR3 reads CASSLPFRLAEKSSYNEQFF. The CDR3 DNA reads TGTGCCAGCAGCCTCCCCTTTCGGCTAGCGGAGAAGAGCTCCTACAATGAGCAGTTCTTC.

The table lists this clonotype with many counts. The chain recombines TRBV6-5 with TRBJ2-7; D is possibly TRBD2 (6 bases). The CDR3 is 15 residues long. The ends were cut back, 2 bases at V and 3 bases at J, with 14 bases in the middle. Germline V gives CDR1 MNHEY, CDR2 SVGAGI. CDR3 amino acids: CASSYRASEFYEQYF. DNA for the CDR3: TGTGCCAGCAGTTACCGGGCTAGCGAGTTCTACGAGCAGTACTTC.

The chain employs TRBV9 and TRBJ2-5, with a weak D call TRBD2 (6 bases). The germline V gene encodes CDR1 SGDLS and CDR2 YYNGEE. Trimming left V 4 bases short and J 5 bases short, with 21 bases between. This CDR3 is built from 16 residues. The DNA of the CDR3 is TGTGCCAGCAGCCCTGCCTTTAGGGACTCTAAGGAGACCCAGTACTTC. It encodes CASSPAFRDSKETQYF.

There are many counts of this clonotype. The V and J genes are TRBV6-2 or TRBV6-3 and TRBJ2-3; no reliable D call. Germline CDR1 reads MNHEY; CDR2 reads SVGEGT. Deletions cut 7 bases from V and 6 bases from J, with 14 bases between. The CDR3 is 13 amino acids. CDR3: CASIRDSADTQYF. DNA for the CDR3: TGTGCCAGCATCCGTGATTCGGCGGATACGCAGTATTTT.

The gene calls are TRBV20-1 and TRBJ1-4; possible D gene TRBD1, 5 bases. Germline assignment: CDR1 DFQATT and CDR2 SNEGSKA (reference sequence). The germline V and J ends were trimmed by 3 bases and 0 bases, with 11 bases remaining between them. The CDR3 length is 15 residues. CDR3 sequence (DNA): TGCAGTGCTAGTATGCCGACAGCAACTAATGAAAAACTGTTTTTT. Translating it yields CSASMPTATNEKLFF.

In DNA, the CDR3 is TGTGCCAGCAGTCCTCCGGCGGCTAGCACAGATACGCAGTATTTT. This gives the protein CASSPPAASTDTQYF. The chain combines TRBV28 with TRBJ2-3; D not certain. In germline, CDR1 is MDHEN, CDR2 SYDVKM. V lost 5 bases and J 0 bases, leaving 12 bases between the germline ends. The CDR3 totals 15 residues.

The chain is built from TRBV5-1 and TRBJ2-7; no reliable D call. Germline V gene lookup returns CDR1 SGHRS and CDR2 YFSETQ. Trimming cost V 0 bases and J 0 bases, with 10 bases left between them. The CDR3 loop spans 15 amino acids. In DNA form, the CDR3 reads TGCGCCAGCAGCTTGGCGGCGAGTAGCTCCTACGAGCAGTACTTC. Protein product: CASSLAASSSYEQYF.

This clonotype was observed at least ten times. In DNA, the CDR3 is TGTGCCAGCAGTGCCCTCCGCCCTCATGAGCAGTTCTTC. Its translation: CASSALRPHEQFF. This chain connects TRBV6-1 to TRBJ2-1, with D hard to call. CDR1 is MNHNS, CDR2 SASEGT, per germline. The V end lost 4 bases, the J end lost 8 bases, and 12 bases lay between the germline ends. The CDR3 runs to 13 residues.

The sample holds many counts of this clonotype. This rearrangement joins TRBV20-1 to TRBJ2-1; 10 nucleotides line up with TRBD2. Germline lookup yields CDR1 DFQATT and CDR2 SNEGSKA (reference sequence). The CDR3 runs to 17 residues. V lost 6 bases to trimming and J lost 0 bases; unmatched junction nucleotides: 11. CDR3 in amino acids: CSASRASGSSSYNEQFF. The CDR3 nucleotides are TGCAGTGCCTCGAGGGCTAGCGGGAGTAGCTCCTACAATGAGCAGTTCTTC.

This chain uses TRBV12-3 or TRBV12-4 with TRBJ2-7; D gene ambiguous. Trimming took 6 bases from V and 5 from J, leaving 11 bases between them. The CDR3 is 12 amino acids. The chain's CDR3 is CASRGPFNEQYF. CDR3 sequence (DNA): TGTGCCAGCAGAGGGCCATTTAACGAGCAGTACTTC.

This clonotype was recorded many times. The chain recombines TRBV6-5 with TRBJ2-7, with 16 positions matching TRBD2. With 2 bases clipped from V and 5 bases from J, the junction kept 6 bases outside the gene matches. CDR1 MNHEY and CDR2 SVGAGI come from the germline V gene. The CDR3 spans 17 residues. In DNA form, the CDR3 reads TGTGCCAGCAGTTACACGTACGGGACTAGCGGGAGGGACGAGCAGTACTTC. As protein: CASSYTYGTSGRDEQYF.

In this sample, this clonotype turned up many times. V usage is TRBV7-2 and J usage is TRBJ2-7; no clear D. The CDR3 length is 14 residues. V was trimmed by 7 bases and J by 2 bases, leaving 15 bases between them. Germline lookup yields CDR1 SGHTA and CDR2 FQGNSA. CDR3 sequence reads: CASTPVVGPYEQYF. The CDR3 nucleotides read TGTGCCAGCACCCCAGTAGTCGGCCCCTACGAGCAGTACTTC.